One sample yielded the 24 T cell receptor beta chains listed below, sequenced in a study of identical twins. TCRdb reprocessed the 5' RACE reads with MiXCR, giving one entry per CDR3 protein. The repertoire holds fewer than 500,000 distinct CDR3 sequences, roughly an eighth seen once, with approximately 0.98% in the top ten. This sample also belongs to another study, concerning yellow fever vaccine responses in identical twins.

The material sequenced was CD4+ T cells sorted from blood. Receptors originate from a woman aged 18 to 35 in good health.

This clonotype occurred a few times. V and J are TRBV6-1 and TRBJ2-1, with 13 bases identical to TRBD2. The junction had 20 bases not matched to a gene; V was cut back by 5 bases and J by 4 bases. The CDR3 totals 21 residues. The germline V gene has CDR1 MNHNS and CDR2 SASEGT. In nucleotides, the CDR3 is TGTGCCAGCAGTAAGTCCCCCGGGACTAGCGGGACTCGGGACCGGTACAATGAGCAGTTCTTC. Translating gives CASSKSPGTSGTRDRYNEQFF.

The sample holds a few counts of this clonotype. The gene calls are TRBV6-1 and TRBJ2-2, with D possibly TRBD1 on 6 matching bases. V was trimmed by 2 bases and J by 3 bases, leaving 10 bases between them. The CDR3 covers 15 residues. Germline CDR1 is MNHNS and CDR2 is SASEGT. The DNA for the CDR3 is TGTGCCAGCAGTGAACGACAGGTGGACACCGGGGAGCTGTTTTTT. Protein sequence: CASSERQVDTGELFF.

This clonotype was seen a handful of times. This sequence joins TRBV20-1 and TRBJ2-4; 9 bases are shared with TRBD2. The CDR3 totals 15 residues. CDR1 DFQATT and CDR2 SNEGSKA come from the germline V gene (reference sequence). V was pared by 4 bases and J by 0 bases, with 4 bases of the junction left unmatched. The DNA for the CDR3 is TGCAGTGCTACCCGACTAGCGGTAGCCAAAAACATTCAGTACTTC. This gives the protein CSATRLAVAKNIQYF.

This clonotype has only a few counts. The rearrangement uses TRBV27 and TRBJ2-7; 8 bases are a match to TRBD1. J was trimmed by 3 bases and V by 4 bases; bases with no gene match: 11. Per germline, CDR1 MNHEY and CDR2 SMNVEV (reference sequence). The CDR3 has 16 residues. Here the CDR3 DNA reads TGTGCCAGCAGTTCCGGCAGGGGGCAAGGGAACTACGAGCAGTACTTC. Its translation: CASSSGRGQGNYEQYF.

The V call is TRBV11-2, the J call TRBJ2-1, with TRBD1 matching over 8 bases. Germline trimming cut 5 bases from V and 3 bases from J; bases unmatched to any gene: 3. The germline V gene encodes CDR1 SGHAT and CDR2 FQNNGV. The CDR3 spans 14 residues. This CDR3 is CASSAGQGYNEQFF. Here the CDR3 DNA reads TGTGCCAGCAGCGCAGGACAGGGCTACAATGAGCAGTTCTTC.

A few counts support this clonotype. The J gene is TRBJ2-3, the V gene TRBV15, with D uncertain. Germline V lookup: CDR1 LNHNV, CDR2 YYDKDF (reference sequence). Trimming pared 3 bases from V and 0 bases from J, leaving 4 bases between. The CDR3 is 13 amino acids. CDR3 in DNA: TGTGCCACCAGCAGGGGTAGCACAGATACGCAGTATTTT. Its translation is CATSRGSTDTQYF.

This clonotype showed up just a few times. The genes are TRBV29-1 and TRBJ2-7; D is ambiguous. CDR1 is SQVTM and CDR2 is ANQGSEA in the germline V gene. The CDR3 has 12 amino acids. V lost 5 bases and J 2 bases, leaving 10 bases between the germline ends. This CDR3 reads CSVRPDPYEQYF. The CDR3 DNA is TGCAGCGTTCGCCCTGACCCCTACGAGCAGTACTTC.

V is TRBV10-1 and J is TRBJ2-1, with D tentatively TRBD1 (5 bases). Trimming removed 7 bases at V and 5 bases at J, with 15 bases between. CDR1 is WNHNN and CDR2 is SYGVQD in the germline V gene (reference sequence). The CDR3 sequence is 14 residues long. CDR3 in DNA: TGCGCCAGCATAACGAAATGGACAAACAATGAGCAGTTCTTC. Its protein is CASITKWTNNEQFF.

The genes are TRBV6-2 or TRBV6-3 and TRBJ2-7, with D unclear. The CDR3 runs 14 residues. V lost 2 bases to trimming and J lost 2 bases, with 10 bases between them. From germline, CDR1 is MNHEY and CDR2 SVGEGT. The CDR3 bases are TGTGCCAGCAGTTACAGGCCCCCACCCTACGAGCAGTACTTC. Translation: CASSYRPPPYEQYF.

This clonotype turned up a few times. CDR3 nucleotides: TGCGCCAGCAGCCGAGTTTTGGGACCTATTACCTACGAGCAGTACTTC. Amino acid sequence: CASSRVLGPITYEQYF. The V and J genes are TRBV4-3 and TRBJ2-7; perhaps D is TRBD1 or TRBD2 (5 bases each). The CDR3 is made up of 16 amino acids. Germline V lookup: CDR1 LGHNA, CDR2 YSLEER. Trimming took 4 bases from V and 2 from J, leaving 18 bases between them.

This clonotype has a handful of counts. This chain joins TRBV3-1 and TRBJ2-5; the D is unclear. The CDR3 runs 12 residues. Germline values: CDR1 LGHDT, CDR2 YNNKEL (reference sequence). The ends were cut back, 3 bases at V and 4 bases at J, with 6 bases in the middle. CDR3 sequence (DNA): TGTGCCAGCAGCCACCTGGGAGAGACCCAGTACTTC. Translating it yields CASSHLGETQYF.

This clonotype was seen a few times. The V gene is TRBV7-9, the J gene TRBJ2-5, with a possible D match to TRBD2 (5 bases). The CDR3 totals 13 residues. V lost 11 bases and J lost 4, with 17 bases in between. Germline loops: CDR1 SEHNR, CDR2 FQNEAQ (reference sequence). CDR3 protein: CAASERASETQYF. Written as DNA, the CDR3 is TGTGCCGCCTCCGAGAGGGCGTCAGAGACCCAGTACTTC. Using reference TRBV7-9 and TRBJ2-5 for the parts outside the CDR3, the full variable domain is DTGVSQNPRHKITKRGQNVTFRCDPISEHNRLYWYRQTLGQGPEFLTYFQNEAQLEKSRLLSDRFSAERPKGSFSTLEIQRTEQGDSAMYLCAASERASETQYFGPGTRLLVL.

This chain uses TRBV3-1 with TRBJ2-2, with a tentative D call TRBD2 (6 bases). V was trimmed by 1 base and J by 0 bases, leaving 9 bases between them. The CDR3 runs to 16 residues. Germline CDR1 and CDR2: LGHDT and YNNKEL (reference sequence). The CDR3 is CASSQGLGANTGELFF. CDR3 coding DNA: TGTGCCAGCAGCCAAGGACTAGGGGCGAACACCGGGGAGCTGTTTTTT.

This clonotype has only a few counts. CDR3 residues: CASSLIQGNYEQYF. The CDR3 DNA is TGTGCCAGCAGCTTAATACAGGGAAATTACGAGCAGTACTTC. V usage is TRBV7-2 and J usage is TRBJ2-7, with D maybe TRBD1 (6 bases). This CDR3 has 14 amino acids. CDR1 is SGHTA, CDR2 FQGNSA, per germline. V shed 2 bases and J shed 4 bases, with 12 bases lying between them.

This chain connects TRBV7-2 to TRBJ2-3; 9 nucleotides align to TRBD2. Germline values: CDR1 SGHTA, CDR2 FQGNSA. J gave up 2 bases and V 4 bases, and 7 bases lay outside the gene matches. The CDR3 spans 16 residues. The CDR3 spells CASSSPGLAITDTQYF. CDR3 coding DNA: TGTGCCAGCAGCTCACCGGGACTAGCCATCACAGATACGCAGTATTTT.

A few counts support this clonotype. The CDR3 here is CASSSWRAPQETQYF. The CDR3 DNA is TGTGCCAGCAGTTCGTGGCGGGCGCCCCAAGAGACCCAGTACTTC. V usage is TRBV12-3 or TRBV12-4 and J usage is TRBJ2-5; D is possibly TRBD2 (5 bases). The CDR3 extends over 15 amino acids. V lost 4 bases to trimming and J lost 1 base, with 13 bases between them.

The V gene is TRBV6-5, the J gene TRBJ1-2; D possibly corresponds to TRBD1 (6 bases). The CDR3 is made up of 12 amino acids. The germline V gene encodes CDR1 MNHEY and CDR2 SVGAGI. Trimming took off 11 bases at V and 5 bases at J, with 15 bases between the two ends. The CDR3 region is CAARGGSYGYTF. For the CDR3, the DNA is TGTGCCGCTAGGGGGGGTAGTTATGGCTACACCTTC.

The chain combines TRBV7-2 with TRBJ2-4, with 10 bases lining up with TRBD2. CDR3 length: 15 residues. The V and J ends lost 5 bases and 8 bases, in that order; junction bases with no gene match: 9. CDR1 SGHTA and CDR2 FQGNSA come from the germline V gene. The CDR3 here is CASSRPSGSVDIQYF. CDR3 bases: TGTGCCAGCAGCCGTCCTAGCGGGAGTGTGGACATTCAGTACTTC. Filled out from reference TRBV7-2 and TRBJ2-4, the complete variable domain reads GAGVSQSPSNKVTEKGKDVELRCDPISGHTALYWYRQSLGQGLEFLIYFQGNSAPDKSGLPSDRFSAERTGGSVSTLTIQRTQQEDSAVYLCASSRPSGSVDIQYFGAGTRLSVL.

In this sample, this clonotype turned up many times. The chain joins TRBV5-1 to TRBJ2-2, with D hard to call. From germline, CDR1 is SGHRS and CDR2 YFSETQ. The CDR3 spans 14 residues. Trimming shortened V by 4 bases and J by 1 base, and 8 bases separated the two germline ends. The CDR3 DNA sequence: TGCGCCAGCAGCCCCCCCGGGAACACCGGGGAGCTGTTTTTT. Translated: CASSPPGNTGELFF.

This clonotype was seen repeatedly, ten times or more. The chain uses TRBV27 and TRBJ2-7, with a weak D call TRBD2 (5 bases). Deletions cut 5 bases from V and 4 bases from J, with 12 bases between. Germline V gene sequence: CDR1 MNHEY, CDR2 SMNVEV (reference sequence). This CDR3 comprises 13 residues. For the CDR3, the DNA is TGTGCCAGCAGTAAGGAGGTGGGATACGAGCAGTACTTC. This codes for CASSKEVGYEQYF.

This clonotype was recorded a few times. This chain uses TRBV5-6 with TRBJ1-6, with D unclear. The CDR3 has 14 residues. CDR1 and CDR2 (germline): SGHDT, YYEEEE. The V gene lost 4 bases and the J gene lost 6 bases, with 11 bases spanning the gap. Here the CDR3 reads CASSGVKRNSPLHF. In DNA form, the CDR3 reads TGTGCCAGCAGCGGGGTTAAGCGTAATTCACCCCTCCACTTT.

J is TRBJ2-1 and V is TRBV20-1; 7 bases line up with TRBD2. The junction had 9 bases not matched to a gene; V was cut back by 1 base and J by 0 bases. This CDR3 is built from 17 residues. The germline V gene has CDR1 DFQATT and CDR2 SNEGSKA (reference sequence). CDR3 sequence (DNA): TGCAGTGCTAGAGCCCAAACAGCGGGGAGCTCCTACAATGAGCAGTTCTTC. Amino acid sequence: CSARAQTAGSSYNEQFF.

This clonotype has just a few counts. The junction shows a germline mismatch at one end, possibly a read error. V and J are TRBV7-7 and TRBJ1-5, with 7 bases that match TRBD1. This CDR3 contains 17 residues. CDR1 and CDR2 (germline): SSHAT, FNYEAQ (reference sequence). The CDR3 protein is CASSLSPGGVSNQPQHF. CDR3 bases: TGTGCTAGCAGCTTATCCCCAGGGGGAGTTAGCAATCAGCCCCAGCATTTT. Together with reference TRBV7-7 and TRBJ1-5, the CDR3 gives the full variable domain: GAGVSQSPRYKVTKRGQDVTLRCDPISSHATLYWYQQALGQGPEFLTYFNYEAQPDKSGLPSDRFSAERPEGSISTLTIQRTEQRDSAMYRCASSLSPGGVSNQPQHFGDGTRLSIL.

The rearrangement uses TRBV7-9 and TRBJ2-6; possible D gene TRBD1, 5 bases. This CDR3 spans 13 amino acids. Trimming removed 5 bases from V and 12 bases from J, with 14 bases in between. Germline lookup yields CDR1 SEHNR and CDR2 FQNEAQ (reference sequence). The CDR3 nucleotides read TGTGCCAGCAGCGCGGACACCGCGGCCGTCCTGACTTTC. This encodes CASSADTAAVLTF.